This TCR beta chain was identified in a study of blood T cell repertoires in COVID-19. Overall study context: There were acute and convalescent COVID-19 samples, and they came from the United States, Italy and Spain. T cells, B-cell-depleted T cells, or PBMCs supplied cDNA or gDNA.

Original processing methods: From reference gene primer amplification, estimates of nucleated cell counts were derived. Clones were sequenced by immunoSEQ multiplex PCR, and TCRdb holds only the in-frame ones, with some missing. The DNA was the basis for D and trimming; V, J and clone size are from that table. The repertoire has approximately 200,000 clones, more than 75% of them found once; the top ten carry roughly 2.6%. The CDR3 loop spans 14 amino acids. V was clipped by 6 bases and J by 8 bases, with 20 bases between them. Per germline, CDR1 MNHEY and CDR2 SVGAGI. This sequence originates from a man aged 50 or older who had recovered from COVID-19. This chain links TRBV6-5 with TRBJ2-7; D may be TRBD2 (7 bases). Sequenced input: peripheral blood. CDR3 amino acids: CASSNRQGRGQQYF. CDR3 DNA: TGTGCCAGCAGCAATCGGCAGGGGAGGGGTCAGCAGTACTTC.